The clone carrying this T cell receptor beta chain was seen repeatedly, ten times or more. These data are taken from a study of neurological immune-mediated disorders. The CDR3 spans 13 residues. Trimming removed 4 bases from V and 6 bases from J, with 13 bases in between. Looked up from germline, CDR1 is LGHDT and CDR2 is YNNKEL (reference sequence). It was blood bank volunteers in Maryland, USA who made up the healthy controls. Synthesis of cDNA was accomplished via 5'RACE employing 10-nucleotide random UMIs. Each CDR3 protein gets one entry after TCRdb re-called the 5' RACE reads with MiXCR. The sample contains nearly 30,000 distinct CDR3 sequences, roughly 12% of which appear only once.

The source is a woman aged 55-75 years in good health. The chain uses TRBV3-1 and TRBJ2-7; TRBD1 or TRBD2 may be the D gene (5 bases each). The sequenced material came from PBMCs. CDR3 loop: CASSPKTRGEQYF. CDR3 DNA: TGTGCCAGCAGCCCAAAAACGAGGGGCGAGCAGTACTTC.